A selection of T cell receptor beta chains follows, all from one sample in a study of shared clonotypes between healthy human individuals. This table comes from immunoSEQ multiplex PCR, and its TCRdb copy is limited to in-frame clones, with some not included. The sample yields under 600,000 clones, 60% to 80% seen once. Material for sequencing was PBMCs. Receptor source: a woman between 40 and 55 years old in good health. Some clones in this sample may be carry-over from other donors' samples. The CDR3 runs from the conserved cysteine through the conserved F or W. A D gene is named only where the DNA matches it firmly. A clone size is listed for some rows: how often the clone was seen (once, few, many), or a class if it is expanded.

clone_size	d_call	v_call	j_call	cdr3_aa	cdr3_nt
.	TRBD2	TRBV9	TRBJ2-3	CASSVSGGSSDTQYF	TGTGCCAGCAGCGTAAGCGGGGGGAGCTCAGATACGCAGTATTTT
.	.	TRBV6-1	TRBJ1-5	CASRPTGFSNQPQHF	TGTGCCAGCAGGCCGACGGGTTTTAGCAATCAGCCCCAGCATTTT
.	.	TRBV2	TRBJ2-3	CASRGGTSTDTQYF	TGTGCCAGCAGGGGGGGAACTAGCACAGATACGCAGTATTTT
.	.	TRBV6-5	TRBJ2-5	CASSYSPQTGTQYF	TGTGCCAGCAGTTACTCGCCCCAAACGGGGACCCAGTACTTC
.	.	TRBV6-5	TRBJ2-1	CASSYRDGNEQFF	TGTGCCAGCAGTTACAGGGATGGCAATGAGCAGTTCTTC
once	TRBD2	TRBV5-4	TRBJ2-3	CASSSGLAGPTDTQYF	TGTGCCAGCAGCTCGGGACTAGCGGGACCCACAGATACGCAGTATTTT
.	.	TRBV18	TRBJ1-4	CASSPPVTNEKLFF	TGTGCCAGCTCACCACCAGTAACTAATGAAAAACTGTTTTTT
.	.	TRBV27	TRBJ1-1	CASSLSDSGGTEAFF	TGTGCCAGCAGTTTATCTGACAGTGGGGGGACTGAAGCTTTCTTT
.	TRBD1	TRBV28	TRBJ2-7	CASSPGTGSEQYF	TGTGCCAGCAGTCCCGGGACAGGGAGCGAGCAGTACTTC
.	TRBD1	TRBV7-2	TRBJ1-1	CASSLRTGNTEAFF	TGTGCCAGCAGCTTACGGACAGGGAACACTGAAGCTTTCTTT
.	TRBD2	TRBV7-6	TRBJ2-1	CASSQRPGLVNYNEQFF	TGTGCCAGCAGCCAAAGACCGGGACTAGTGAACTACAATGAGCAGTTCTTC
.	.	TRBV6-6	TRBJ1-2	CASSRTGTYGYTF	TGTGCCAGCAGCCGTACAGGGACCTATGGCTACACCTTC
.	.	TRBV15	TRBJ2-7	CATSRASPGFEQYF	TGTGCCACCAGCAGAGCCAGTCCGGGGTTCGAGCAGTACTTC
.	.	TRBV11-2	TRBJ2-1	CASSGGNWNNEQFF	TGTGCCAGCAGTGGAGGGAATTGGAACAATGAGCAGTTCTTC
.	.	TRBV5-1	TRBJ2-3	CASGERDTQYF	TGCGCCAGCGGGGAGCGCGATACGCAGTATTTT
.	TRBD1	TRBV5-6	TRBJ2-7	CASSLYGQVVHEQYF	TGTGCCAGCAGCTTGTACGGACAGGTGGTGCACGAGCAGTACTTC
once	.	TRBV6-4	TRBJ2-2	CASSVTMNTGELFF	TGTGCCAGCAGTGTCACGATGAACACCGGGGAGCTGTTTTTT
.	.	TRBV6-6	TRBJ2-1	CASSYENEQFF	TGTGCCAGCAGTTATGAGAATGAGCAGTTCTTC
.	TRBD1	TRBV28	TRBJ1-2	CASSFPGTGVATYGYTF	TGTGCCAGCAGTTTTCCCGGGACAGGGGTCGCGACCTATGGCTACACCTTC
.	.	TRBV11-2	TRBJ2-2	CASSQGTGELFF	TGTGCCAGCAGCCAGGGGACCGGGGAGCTGTTTTTT
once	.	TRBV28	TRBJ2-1	CASSLGTLWTNNEQFF	TGTGCCAGCAGTTTAGGTACCCTTTGGACAAACAATGAGCAGTTCTTC
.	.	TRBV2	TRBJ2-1	CASRSGTLIYNEQFF	TGTGCCAGCAGATCCGGGACCTTAATATACAATGAGCAGTTCTTC
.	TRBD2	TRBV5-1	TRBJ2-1	CASSWGLAGVFDNEQFF	TGCGCCAGCAGCTGGGGACTAGCGGGAGTCTTTGACAATGAGCAGTTCTTC
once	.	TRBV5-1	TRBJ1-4	CASSSGTTNEKLFF	TGCGCCAGCAGCTCGGGTACAACTAATGAAAAACTGTTTTTT
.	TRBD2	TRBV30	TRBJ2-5	CAWSGTSGIGAQYF	TGTGCCTGGAGTGGAACTAGCGGGATCGGGGCCCAGTACTTC
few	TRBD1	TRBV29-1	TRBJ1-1	CSMRQGATEAFF	TGCAGCATGAGACAGGGGGCGACTGAAGCTTTCTTT
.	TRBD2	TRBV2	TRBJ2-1	CASSVDGRGNEQFF	TGTGCCAGCAGTGTTGACGGGAGGGGCAATGAGCAGTTCTTC
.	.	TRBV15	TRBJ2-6	CATSSRRGVGANVLTF	TGTGCCACCAGCAGCAGAAGGGGTGTTGGGGCCAACGTCCTGACTTTC
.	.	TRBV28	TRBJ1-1	CASRTTGNTEAFF	TGTGCCAGCAGGACAACAGGGAACACTGAAGCTTTCTTT